This TCR beta chain is from a study of T cells in Graves' hyperthyroidism and ophthalmopathy. Regions amplified from RNA transcripts were the TCR beta CDR3 regions. The study used the HTBI primer set for a first-round RT-PCR of the TCR CDR3. A single record per CDR3 protein comes from TCRdb applying MiXCR to the multiplex PCR reads. The sample includes about 530,000 distinct CDR3 sequences, under 20% seen only once; the top ten take about 16%. Investigators excluded patients with uncontrolled infection, other autoimmune disease, pregnancy or lactation. Fresh peripheral blood, approximately 10 ml, yielded the PBMCs. Germline V gene lookup returns CDR1 MDHEN and CDR2 SYDVKM. This CDR3 contains 14 residues. V was pared by 6 bases and J by 5 bases, with 16 bases between. The study's findings and limits: A model built on 13 V-J features separated ophthalmopathy from stable hyperthyroidism.

This clonotype occurred many times. Its antigen is not identified. This chain connects TRBV28 to TRBJ2-5; possibly TRBD2 for D (6 bases). Material: blood. The source is a woman aged 18-29 years with Graves' ophthalmopathy. CDR3 bases: TGTGCCAGCAGCGGGACTTGGAACTCGGAGACCCAGTACTTC. This translates into CASSGTWNSETQYF.